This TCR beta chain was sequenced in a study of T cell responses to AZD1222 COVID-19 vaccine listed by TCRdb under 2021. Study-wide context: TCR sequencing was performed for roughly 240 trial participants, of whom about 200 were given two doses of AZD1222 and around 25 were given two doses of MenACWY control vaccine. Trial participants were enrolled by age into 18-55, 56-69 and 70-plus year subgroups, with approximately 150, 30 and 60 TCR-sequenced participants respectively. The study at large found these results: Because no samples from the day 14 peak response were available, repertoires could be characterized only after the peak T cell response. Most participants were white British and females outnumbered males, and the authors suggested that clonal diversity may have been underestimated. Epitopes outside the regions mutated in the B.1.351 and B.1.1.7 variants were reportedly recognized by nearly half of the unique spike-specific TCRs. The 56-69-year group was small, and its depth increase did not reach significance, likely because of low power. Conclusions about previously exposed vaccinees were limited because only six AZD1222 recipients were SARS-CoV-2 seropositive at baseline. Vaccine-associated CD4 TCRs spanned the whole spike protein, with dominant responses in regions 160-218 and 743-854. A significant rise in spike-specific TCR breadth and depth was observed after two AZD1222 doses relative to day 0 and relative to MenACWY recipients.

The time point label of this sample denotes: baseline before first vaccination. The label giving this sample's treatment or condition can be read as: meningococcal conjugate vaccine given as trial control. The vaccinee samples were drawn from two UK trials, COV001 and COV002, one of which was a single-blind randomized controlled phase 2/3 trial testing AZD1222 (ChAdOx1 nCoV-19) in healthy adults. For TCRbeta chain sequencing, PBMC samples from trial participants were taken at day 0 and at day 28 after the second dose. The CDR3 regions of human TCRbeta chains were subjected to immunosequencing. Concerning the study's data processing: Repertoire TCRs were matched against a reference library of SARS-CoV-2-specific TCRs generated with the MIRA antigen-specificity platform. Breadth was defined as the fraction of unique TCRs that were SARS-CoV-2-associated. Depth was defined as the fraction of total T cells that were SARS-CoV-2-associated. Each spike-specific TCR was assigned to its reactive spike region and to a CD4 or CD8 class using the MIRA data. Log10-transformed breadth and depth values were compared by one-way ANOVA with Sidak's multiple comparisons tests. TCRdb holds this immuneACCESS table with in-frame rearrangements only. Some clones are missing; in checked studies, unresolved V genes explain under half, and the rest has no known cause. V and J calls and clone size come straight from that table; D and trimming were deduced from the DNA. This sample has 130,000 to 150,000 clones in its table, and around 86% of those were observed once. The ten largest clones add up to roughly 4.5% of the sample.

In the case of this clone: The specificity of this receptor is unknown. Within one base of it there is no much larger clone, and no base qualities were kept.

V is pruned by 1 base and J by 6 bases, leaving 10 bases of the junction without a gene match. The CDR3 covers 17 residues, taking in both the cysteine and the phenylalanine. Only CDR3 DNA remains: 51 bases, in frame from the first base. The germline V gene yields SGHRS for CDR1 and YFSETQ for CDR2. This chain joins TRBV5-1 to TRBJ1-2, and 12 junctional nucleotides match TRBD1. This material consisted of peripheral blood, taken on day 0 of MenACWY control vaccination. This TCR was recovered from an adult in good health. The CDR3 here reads CASSLSGTGGIGDGYTF. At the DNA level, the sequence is TGCGCCAGCAGCTTGTCCGGGACAGGGGGCATAGGCGATGGCTACACCTTC.